This T cell receptor beta chain was sequenced during a study of regulatory T cells in long-lasting Graves disease. General study findings and limits: Persistent patients had more shared public clonotypes (under 3,000) than new patients (roughly 940). Persistent Graves' patients had lower TCR diversity than newly diagnosed ones.

Library construction for TCR beta used iRepertoire HTBI primers and Arm-PCR of CDR3 regions. TCRdb fed the multiplex PCR reads into MiXCR, producing one record per CDR3 protein. Altogether about 420,000 distinct CDR3 sequences are present, about a sixth being singletons, with the ten largest covering less than 30%. V shed 0 bases and J shed 0 bases, with 8 bases lying between them. Germline V lookup: CDR1 SGHRS, CDR2 YFSETQ. The CDR3 totals 15 residues. This clonotype has a count of ten or more. Its matching antigen is unknown. Described time point: newly diagnosed GD, antithyroid drugs for less than 3 months. There was RNA extracted from PBMCs, and the TCR library was made from it. The same data also contributed to another study, on T cells in Graves' hyperthyroidism and ophthalmopathy. That work contributes: Investigators excluded patients with uncontrolled infection, other autoimmune disease, pregnancy or lactation. First-round RT-PCR of the TCR CDR3 relied on the HTBI primer set.

The receptor was derived from a woman under 30 with Graves disease. This specimen consisted of peripheral blood mononuclear cells (PBMCs), obtained at new diagnosis, from a patient treated with antithyroid drugs. V and J are TRBV5-1 and TRBJ2-3; tentative D call: TRBD2 (5 bases). The CDR3 reads CASSLDGVSTDTQYF. The CDR3 bases are TGCGCCAGCAGCTTGGACGGGGTGAGCACAGATACGCAGTATTTT.